These 20 T cell receptor beta chains originate from one sample sequenced in a study of T cell responses to AZD1222 COVID-19 vaccine. The method was immunoSEQ multiplex PCR; TCRdb's version includes in-frame clones alone and lacks a portion of them. The data contain approximately 180,000 clones, 75% to 90% of them singletons. The sample consisted of peripheral blood, taken 28 days after the second dose of the MenACWY control vaccine. The receptors originated from an adult who received the MenACWY meningococcal vaccine as a control.

The table lists this clone with a count of one. The chain uses TRBV5-1 and TRBJ1-1, with D possibly TRBD1 on 5 matching bases. Germline V CDR1 and CDR2: SGHRS, YFSETQ. The CDR3 covers 14 residues. The ends were cut back, 4 bases at V and 5 bases at J, with 15 bases in the middle. The CDR3 loop is CASSPDGGRTEAFF. CDR3 in DNA: TGCGCCAGCAGCCCGGATGGGGGAAGGACTGAAGCTTTCTTT.

The rearrangement joins TRBV6-5 to TRBJ2-7, with D perhaps TRBD2 (5 bases). The CDR3 is 15 amino acids. Germline V lookup: CDR1 MNHEY, CDR2 SVGAGI. The V end was cut by 0 bases, the J end by 2 bases, with 11 bases between. The CDR3 bases are TGTGCCAGCAGTTACTCCCGGGGAAAGGCCTACGAGCAGTACTTC. Protein sequence: CASSYSRGKAYEQYF.

This chain joins TRBV13 and TRBJ1-2; D is ambiguous. The length of the CDR3 is 11 residues. Germline V gene data show CDR1 as PRHDT and CDR2 as FYEKMQ (reference sequence). V shed 5 bases and J shed 8 bases, with 9 bases lying between them. The CDR3 nucleotides are TGTGCCAGCAGCCTACAAGACGGCTACACCTTC. Translating gives CASSLQDGYTF.

The table lists this clone with a count of one. The chain is built from TRBV14 and TRBJ1-2; tentatively, D is TRBD1 (5 bases). V dropped 3 bases and J dropped 4 bases, with 9 bases sitting between them. This CDR3 is built from 13 residues. CDR1 and CDR2 from the germline V gene are SGHDN and FVKESK. The CDR3 here is CASSQGRVYGYTF. Written as DNA, the CDR3 is TGTGCCAGCAGCCAGGGCAGGGTCTATGGCTACACCTTC.

Here the CDR3 reads CASSLDGYSNQPQHF. The CDR3 region has the DNA TGTGCCAGCAGTTTGGACGGGTATAGCAATCAGCCCCAGCATTTT. The chain carries TRBV28 and TRBJ1-5, with D hard to call. The V and J ends lost 3 bases and 0 bases respectively, with 9 bases between them. The CDR3 spans 15 residues. Germline CDR1 MDHEN, CDR2 SYDVKM.

V gene TRBV29-1 combines with J gene TRBJ2-7; D is possibly TRBD1 or TRBD2 (6 bases each). Trimming removed 8 bases from V and 1 base from J, with 18 bases in between. Germline V gene lookup returns CDR1 SQVTM and CDR2 ANQGSEA. The CDR3 contains 14 residues. Written as DNA, the CDR3 is TGCAGCATCGAGGGCATAGGGGGGTCCTACGAGCAGTACTTC. This gives the protein CSIEGIGGSYEQYF.

V is TRBV19 and J is TRBJ1-5; perhaps TRBD1 as D (6 bases). The CDR3 covers 14 residues. Germline values: CDR1 LNHDA, CDR2 SQIVND (reference sequence). Between the trimmed V and J ends, which lost 6 bases and 6 bases, there was a span of 15 bases. The CDR3 DNA reads as TGTGCCAGTAGCGGGACACCCGGAGGTCAGCCCCAGCATTTT. As protein: CASSGTPGGQPQHF.

V is TRBV6-5 and J is TRBJ1-2; 9 bases are a match to TRBD1. Germline V gene data show CDR1 as MNHEY and CDR2 as SVGAGI. The CDR3 totals 16 residues. J was trimmed by 8 bases and V by 2 bases; bases with no gene match: 12. The CDR3 DNA reads as TGTGCCAGCAGTTACACACCTGACAGGGGGGGTGAAGGCTACACCTTC. It yields the protein CASSYTPDRGGEGYTF.

This sequence joins TRBV6-6 and TRBJ1-1; D is undetermined. The germline V gene encodes CDR1 MNHNY and CDR2 SVGAGI (reference sequence). V lost 2 bases and J 0 bases, leaving 7 bases between the germline ends. The CDR3 length is 14 residues. DNA for the CDR3: TGTGCCAGCAGTTACCGGGCAGTGAACACTGAAGCTTTCTTT. The encoded protein is CASSYRAVNTEAFF.

The chain is built from TRBV6-5 and TRBJ1-1, with D hard to call. Germline CDR1 MNHEY, CDR2 SVGAGI. This CDR3 comprises 14 residues. With 3 bases removed from V and 1 base from J, the gap between germline ends came to 9 bases. CDR3 DNA sequence: TGTGCCAGCAGTTATACAGCTACGAACACTGAAGCTTTCTTT. This translates into CASSYTATNTEAFF.

The chain carries TRBV4-2 and TRBJ2-2, with a weak D call TRBD2 (6 bases). The CDR3 extends over 15 amino acids. Trimming left V 4 bases short and J 1 base short, with 10 bases between. Germline V gene sequence: CDR1 LGHNA, CDR2 YNFKEQ. The CDR3: CASSLDYLNTGELFF. The CDR3 DNA sequence: TGTGCCAGCAGCCTGGACTACCTGAACACCGGGGAGCTGTTTTTT.

The chain has TRBV5-1 and TRBJ2-7; D may correspond to TRBD1 or TRBD2 (5 bases each). The germline V and J ends were trimmed by 5 bases and 2 bases, with 11 bases remaining between them. This CDR3 is 13 amino acids long. Germline loops: CDR1 SGHRS, CDR2 YFSETQ. CDR3 loop: CASRRGPTYEQYF. The CDR3 region has the DNA TGCGCCAGCAGGAGGGGCCCCACCTACGAGCAGTACTTC.

V is TRBV7-9 and J is TRBJ1-4; unclear D gene. The length of the CDR3 is 14 residues. Germline CDR1 is SEHNR and CDR2 is FQNEAQ (reference sequence). V was cut by 7 bases and J by 1 base, with 10 bases left in between. The CDR3 region has the DNA TGTGCCAGCACCCCCATGGTAACTAATGAAAAACTGTTTTTT. Translated, it gives CASTPMVTNEKLFF.

V is TRBV28 and J is TRBJ1-2, with D uncertain. CDR1 and CDR2 from the germline V gene are MDHEN and SYDVKM. V was clipped by 5 bases and J by 7 bases, with 8 bases between them. The CDR3 contains 11 residues. The CDR3 reads CASSPGTGYTF. The CDR3 bases are TGTGCCAGCAGTCCTGGCACTGGCTACACCTTC.

In this sample, this clone turned up once. V usage is TRBV7-2 and J usage is TRBJ1-3; 9 bases map to TRBD1. From germline, CDR1 is SGHTA and CDR2 FQGNSA. V lost 5 bases to trimming and J lost 7 bases; unmatched junction nucleotides: 12. This CDR3 is built from 16 residues. For the CDR3, the DNA is TGTGCCAGCAGCACCCCCGAGACAGGGGGTTGGAACACCATATATTTT. Translation: CASSTPETGGWNTIYF.

The genes are TRBV9 and TRBJ1-2; D is unclear. Trimming shortened V by 3 bases and J by 8 bases, and 5 bases separated the two germline ends. This CDR3 has 10 residues. Germline assignment: CDR1 SGDLS and CDR2 YYNGEE. This CDR3 is CASSGPGYTF. The DNA for the CDR3 is TGTGCCAGCAGCGGCCCGGGCTACACCTTC.

J is TRBJ2-5 and V is TRBV9, with unresolved D. Germline V gene data show CDR1 as SGDLS and CDR2 as YYNGEE. V was shortened by 1 base and J by 1 base, with 5 bases between the two germline ends. The CDR3 totals 13 residues. The chain's CDR3 is CASSVIPQETQYF. CDR3 nucleotides: TGTGCCAGCAGCGTAATACCCCAAGAGACCCAGTACTTC.

The chain links TRBV19 to TRBJ1-2; D gene unclear. The CDR3 length is 14 residues. With 6 bases removed from V and 2 bases from J, the gap between germline ends came to 13 bases. The germline gives CDR1 LNHDA, CDR2 SQIVND (reference sequence). Here the CDR3 reads CASSTPPNNYGYTF. CDR3 nucleotides: TGTGCCAGTAGCACTCCCCCGAACAACTATGGCTACACCTTC.

The V call is TRBV14, the J call TRBJ1-1; D uncertain. The V end lost 1 base, the J end lost 5 bases, and 8 bases lay between the germline ends. The CDR3 contains 13 residues. CDR1 and CDR2 (germline): SGHDN, FVKESK. CDR3 in amino acids: CASSQVLETEAFF. CDR3 nucleotide sequence: TGTGCCAGCAGCCAAGTCCTTGAGACTGAAGCTTTCTTT.

The V gene is TRBV2, the J gene TRBJ1-3; no clear D gene. Germline V lookup: CDR1 SNHLY, CDR2 FYNNEI. Trimming took off 11 bases at V and 3 bases at J, with 14 bases between the two ends. The CDR3 extends over 13 amino acids. For the CDR3, the DNA is TGTGCCGGGTCCCCTTCAGGTGGAAACACCATATATTTT. It translates to CAGSPSGGNTIYF. The full variable domain, in which reference TRBV2 and TRBJ1-3 provide the parts outside the CDR3, is EPEVTQTPSHQVTQMGQEVILRCVPISNHLYFYWYRQILGQKVEFLVSFYNNEISEKSEIFDDQFSVERPDGSNFTLKIRSTKLEDSAMYFCAGSPSGGNTIYFGEGSWLTVV.